This T cell receptor beta chain was sequenced in a study of shared clonotypes between healthy human individuals. Comment on this clone: Its antigen is currently unknown.

Positively selected for CCR7, the CD45RO-negative cells used as naive CD8 cells excluded terminally differentiated effector memory CD45RA+ cells. The V and J ends lost 5 bases and 6 bases, in that order; junction bases with no gene match: 7. CDR1 and CDR2 from the germline V gene are MNHEY and SVGAGI. The CDR3 loop spans 14 amino acids. Generated by immunoSEQ multiplex PCR, the TCRdb table keeps only in-frame clones and is missing some. Here the sample spans approximately 810,000 clones, 92% being singletons. Study results and limitations: Clonotype sharing across a few donors was observed for 4.5% to 6.5% of naive CD4 clonotypes.

Sequencing used naive CD8+ T cells sorted from blood. The chain combines TRBV6-5 with TRBJ2-1, with TRBD1 matching over 7 bases. The clonotype comes from a man younger than 45 in good health. The CDR3 loop reads CASSATGRGNEQFF. The DNA for the CDR3 is TGTGCCAGCAGTGCGACAGGGCGCGGCAATGAGCAGTTCTTC.